Presented here are 5 T cell receptor beta chains from one specimen sequenced in a study of cytomegalovirus exposure and HLA in healthy donors. 13 Jbeta primers and 60 Vbeta primers were used for the PCR. Profiling relied on immunoSEQ multiplex PCR, and the TCRdb table lists in-frame clones only, not all of them. Its table records 45,000 to 55,000 clones. Sequenced: PBMCs. These receptors were collected from a woman in her forties or fifties in good health and CMV-seropositive.

J is TRBJ2-7 and V is TRBV5-5, with 10 bases matching TRBD1. The junction had 2 bases not matched to a gene; V was cut back by 4 bases and J by 4 bases. The CDR3 is 13 residues long. The germline gives CDR1 SGHKS, CDR2 YYEKEE (reference sequence). The CDR3 DNA sequence: TGTGCCAGCAGCAGACAGGGGGCGTACGAGCAGTACTTC. It translates to CASSRQGAYEQYF.

J is TRBJ2-7 and V is TRBV15, with a weak D call TRBD1 (5 bases). The germline V and J ends were trimmed by 0 bases and 9 bases, with 12 bases remaining between them. The V gene's germline CDR1 is LNHNV and CDR2 YYDKDF (reference sequence). This CDR3 contains 13 residues. In nucleotides, the CDR3 is TGTGCCACCAGCAGAGAGAGGCCTAGGGGGCAGTACTTC. It yields the protein CATSRERPRGQYF.

V and J are TRBV11-2 and TRBJ1-2; possibly TRBD1 for D (5 bases). V lost 5 bases and J 7 bases, leaving 14 bases between the germline ends. The germline gives CDR1 SGHAT, CDR2 FQNNGV. CDR3 length: 13 amino acids. The CDR3 region is CASSTGVRAGYTF. CDR3 coding DNA: TGTGCCAGCAGCACGGGGGTTCGGGCTGGCTACACCTTC.

The gene calls are TRBV5-1 and TRBJ2-5; 11 bases align to TRBD2. CDR1 and CDR2 from the germline V gene are SGHRS and YFSETQ. The CDR3 contains 15 residues. Trimming took 3 bases from V and 5 from J; bases not matched to a gene: 6. CDR3 loop: CASSSLAGGPETQYF. The CDR3 DNA reads as TGCGCCAGCAGCTCCTTAGCGGGAGGGCCTGAGACCCAGTACTTC.

This rearrangement joins TRBV7-2 to TRBJ1-4; D is ambiguous. Germline CDR1 and CDR2: SGHTA and FQGNSA. Between the trimmed V and J ends, which lost 5 bases and 8 bases, there was a span of 18 bases. This CDR3 has 15 amino acids. CDR3 DNA sequence: TGTGCCAGCAGCCAAGGCCGCGGCTCAGACGAAAAACTGTTTTTT. This translates into CASSQGRGSDEKLFF.